This T cell receptor beta chain derives from a study of CD8 T cells in ankylosing spondylitis. General observations from the study: In ankylosing spondylitis blood, a motif of seven to nine highly homologous TCR beta variants appeared characteristic. Enrichment of disease-linked clones was reportedly significant in matched ankylosing spondylitis synovial fluid. Previously reported in reactive arthritis synovial fluid and blood were some of the motif variants.

J was trimmed by 4 bases and V by 1 base; bases with no gene match: 9. The CDR3 extends over 17 amino acids. CDR1 and CDR2 (germline): LGHNA, YNFKEQ. For TCR beta, libraries came from quantitative 5'-RACE with molecular barcodes. From the 5' RACE reads, TCRdb called clonotypes with MiXCR, one entry per CDR3 protein. The sample holds 350,000 or so distinct CDR3 sequences, roughly 8% seen once. A word on this clonotype: Its antigen remains unidentified.

Specimen: blood, either unsorted or a sorted T cell fraction (not recorded which). The V call is TRBV4-2, the J call TRBJ2-7; 11 bases are shared with TRBD2. The clonotype comes from a male donor with ankylosing spondylitis. CDR3 DNA sequence: TGTGCCAGCAGCCAAGCACCAAGTAGCGGGAGGGCATACGAGCAGTACTTC. This codes for CASSQAPSSGRAYEQYF.